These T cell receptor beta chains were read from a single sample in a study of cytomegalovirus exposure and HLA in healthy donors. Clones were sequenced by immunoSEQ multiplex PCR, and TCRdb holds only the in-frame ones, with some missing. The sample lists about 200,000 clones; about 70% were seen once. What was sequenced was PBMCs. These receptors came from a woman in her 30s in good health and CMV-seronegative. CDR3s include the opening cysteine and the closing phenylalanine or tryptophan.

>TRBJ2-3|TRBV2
CASQDRVSTDTQYF
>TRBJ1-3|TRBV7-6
CASSLGPGRSGNTIYF
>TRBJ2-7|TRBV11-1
CASSFGLGQLEYYEQYF
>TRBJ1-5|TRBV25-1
CASSESGVGIQPQHF
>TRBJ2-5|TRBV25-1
CASRRGNQETQYF
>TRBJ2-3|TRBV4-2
CASSSPGTSGGATDTQYF
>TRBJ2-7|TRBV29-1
CSVVGVRQRSSYEQYF
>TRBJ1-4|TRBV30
CAWSPGNEKLFF
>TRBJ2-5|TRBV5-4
CASSRQSRTGGETQYF
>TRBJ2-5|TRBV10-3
CAISEGLEGETQYF
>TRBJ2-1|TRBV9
CASSAAPGQGRDEQFF
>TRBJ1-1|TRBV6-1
CASTLQGPLFTEAFF
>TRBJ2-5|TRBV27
CASSTRWTFQETQYF
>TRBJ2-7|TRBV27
CASRTGALVGYEQYF
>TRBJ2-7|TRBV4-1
CASSQRWTGSYEQYF
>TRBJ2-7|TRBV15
CATSSFRGGGPYEQYF
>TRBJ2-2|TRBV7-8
CASSLVWGQGNTGELFF
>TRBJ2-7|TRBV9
CASSGRDSGYYEQYF
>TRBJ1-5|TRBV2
CASSARDSYSNQPQHF
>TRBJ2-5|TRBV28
CASSLGAVETQYF
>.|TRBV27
CASSPASVSYEQYF
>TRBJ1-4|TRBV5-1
CASRKAEANEKLFF
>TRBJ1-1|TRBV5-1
CASSPPRQGGNTEAFF
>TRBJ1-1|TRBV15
CATSRGGGSEAFF
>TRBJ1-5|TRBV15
CATSREMRSNQPQHF
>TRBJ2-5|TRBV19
CASSILASETQYF
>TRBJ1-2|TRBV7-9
CASSLAQGYGYTF
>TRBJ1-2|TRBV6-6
CASSYSGTGPGGYTF